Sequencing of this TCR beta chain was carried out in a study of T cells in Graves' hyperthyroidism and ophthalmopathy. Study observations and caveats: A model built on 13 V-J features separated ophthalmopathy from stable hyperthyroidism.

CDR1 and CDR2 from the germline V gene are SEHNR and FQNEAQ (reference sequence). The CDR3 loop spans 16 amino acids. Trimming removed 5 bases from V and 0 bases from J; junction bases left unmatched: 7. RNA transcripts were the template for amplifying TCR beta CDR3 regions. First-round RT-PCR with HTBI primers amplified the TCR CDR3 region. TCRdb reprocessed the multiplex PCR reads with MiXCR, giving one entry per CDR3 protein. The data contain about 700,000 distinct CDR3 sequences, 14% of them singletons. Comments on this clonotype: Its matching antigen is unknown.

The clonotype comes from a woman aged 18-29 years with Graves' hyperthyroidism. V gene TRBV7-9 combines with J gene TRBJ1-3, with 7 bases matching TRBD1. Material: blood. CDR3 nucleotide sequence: TGTGCCAGCAGCGCGTCGGGACAGAGCTCTGGAAACACCATATATTTT. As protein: CASSASGQSSGNTIYF.